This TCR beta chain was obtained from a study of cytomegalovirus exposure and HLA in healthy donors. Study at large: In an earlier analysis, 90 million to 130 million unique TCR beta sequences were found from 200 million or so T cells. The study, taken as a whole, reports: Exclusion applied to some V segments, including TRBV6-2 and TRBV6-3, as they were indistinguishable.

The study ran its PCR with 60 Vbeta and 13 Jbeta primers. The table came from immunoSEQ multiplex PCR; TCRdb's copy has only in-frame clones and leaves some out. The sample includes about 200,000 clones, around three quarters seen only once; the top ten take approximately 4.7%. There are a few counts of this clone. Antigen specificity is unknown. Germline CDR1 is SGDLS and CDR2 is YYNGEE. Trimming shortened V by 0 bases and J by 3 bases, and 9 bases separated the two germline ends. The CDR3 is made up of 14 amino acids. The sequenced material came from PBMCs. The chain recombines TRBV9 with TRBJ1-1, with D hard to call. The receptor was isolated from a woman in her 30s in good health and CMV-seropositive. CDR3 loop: CASSVDPEDTEAFF. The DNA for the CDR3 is TGTGCCAGCAGCGTAGACCCCGAGGACACTGAAGCTTTCTTT.